Listed below are T cell receptor beta chains from one sample, sequenced in a study of shared clonotypes between healthy human individuals. Assay used: immunoSEQ multiplex PCR; TCRdb lists only in-frame clones, some missing. The sample lists 2 million or so clones; roughly 94% were seen once. Sequenced: naive CD4+ T cells sorted from blood. The receptors were gathered from a man between 18 and 35 years old in good health. CDR3s include the opening cysteine and the closing phenylalanine or tryptophan. A D gene is named only where the DNA matches it firmly. Part of the rows lack a size; the others show once, few, many or a class for expanded clones.

TRBJ2-5	TRBV2	-	-	TGTGCCAGCAGGTGGGCATTCCAAGAGACCCAGTACTTC	CASRWAFQETQYF
TRBJ2-1	TRBV10-2	-	-	TGCGCCAGCAGTGAAAGTCTAGCGTACAATGAGCAGTTCTTC	CASSESLAYNEQFF
TRBJ2-2	TRBV4-1	-	-	TGCGCCAGCAGCCACACGGGCTGGATCACCGGGGAGCTGTTTTTT	CASSHTGWITGELFF
TRBJ2-5	TRBV5-4	-	-	TGTGCCAGCAGCTTGGTGGCTACCTTAATTGTACAGACCCAGTACTTC	CASSLVATLIVQTQYF
TRBJ2-7	TRBV21-1	-	-	TGTGCCAGCAGCTTCCGACAGGGTCGCACCTACGAGCAGTACTTC	CASSFRQGRTYEQYF
TRBJ2-3	TRBV6-1	-	TRBD2	TGTGCCAGCAGTGAAGTCCGGGAGGGTACGCAGTATTTT	CASSEVREGTQYF
TRBJ1-6	TRBV2	-	-	TGTGCCAGCAGATCGCTGGTAGGGGTTAATTCACCCCTCCACTTT	CASRSLVGVNSPLHF
TRBJ2-2	TRBV19	-	-	TGTGCCAGTCAACTCGGACAGAAGAACACCGGGGAGCTGTTTTTT	CASQLGQKNTGELFF
TRBJ1-1	TRBV4-1	-	-	TGCGCCAGCAGCCAAGTTGGTCGGGGAAGGGACCGGTGGACTGAAGCTTTCTTT	CASSQVGRGRDRWTEAFF
TRBJ1-2	TRBV5-8	-	-	TGTGCCAGCAGCTCCTTGAGCAGCAACTATGGCTACACCTTC	CASSSLSSNYGYTF
TRBJ2-1	TRBV7-8	-	TRBD2	TGTGCCAGCAGCCGGTCTCCTAGCGGGAGCAATGAGCAGTTCTTC	CASSRSPSGSNEQFF
TRBJ2-3	TRBV18	-	TRBD1	TGTGCCAGCTCACCGGGACAGGGCGCAGATACGCAGTATTTT	CASSPGQGADTQYF
TRBJ2-5	TRBV5-1	-	-	TGCGCCAGCAGCTTGGGGGTAGGGGCGATGGCAGAGACCCAGTACTTC	CASSLGVGAMAETQYF
TRBJ2-7	TRBV5-6	many	-	TGTGCCAGCAGCTTGGGACACAGGGATGCCTACGAGCAGTACTTC	CASSLGHRDAYEQYF
TRBJ2-1	TRBV4-3	-	TRBD2	TGCGCCAGCAGCCACAGCGGGAGCTACAATGAGCAGTTCTTC	CASSHSGSYNEQFF
TRBJ2-3	TRBV5-4	-	-	TGTGCCAGCAGTAGGGACCGGGCGGAAGATACGCAGTATTTT	CASSRDRAEDTQYF
TRBJ2-1	TRBV5-4	-	TRBD2	TGTGCCAGCAGCTTCGGGCGTGGGACTAGCGGGAGCTCCTACAATGAGCAGTTCTTC	CASSFGRGTSGSSYNEQFF
TRBJ1-3	TRBV5-8	-	TRBD1	TGTGCCAGCCGACAGGGATTGGTCTCTGGAAACACCATATATTTT	CASRQGLVSGNTIYF
TRBJ1-6	TRBV5-4	once	TRBD1	TGTGCCAGCGGGGGACAGTATAATTCACCCCTCCACTTT	CASGGQYNSPLHF
TRBJ2-3	TRBV7-2	-	-	TGTGCCAGCAGCTTAGCGGGGGGCACAGCGGTAGATACGCAGTATTTT	CASSLAGGTAVDTQYF
TRBJ2-7	TRBV28	-	-	TGTGCCAGCAGTACCGGTGGGGCCCCCCTCGGCTCCGAGCAGTACTTC	CASSTGGAPLGSEQYF
TRBJ1-2	TRBV28	-	-	TGTGCCAGCAGTCCCCATGACAGAAGGTATGGCTACACCTTC	CASSPHDRRYGYTF
TRBJ1-1	TRBV7-3	-	TRBD1	TGTGCCAGCAGCTCTCAGGGGGGCACTGAAGCTTTCTTT	CASSSQGGTEAFF
TRBJ2-1	TRBV11-3	-	TRBD2	TGTGCCAGCAGCGATACTAGCGGGGGGCGCCATGAGCAGTTCTTC	CASSDTSGGRHEQFF
TRBJ2-7	TRBV7-2	-	TRBD1	TGTGCCAGCAGCCTCCGGGACAGTTCCTACGAGCAGTACTTC	CASSLRDSSYEQYF